The clone carrying this T cell receptor beta chain was counted between two and nine times. The antigen is unknown. Diagnosis used clinical symptoms, serum thyroxine, TRAb, thyroid ultrasound and orbital computed tomography. Germline V CDR1 and CDR2: ENHRY, SYGVKD. The CDR3 has 13 residues. Trimming removed 0 bases from V and 6 bases from J, with 7 bases in between. Using RNA transcripts, the TCR beta CDR3 regions were amplified. Amplification began with first-round RT-PCR using HTBI primers, then second-round multiplex PCR was performed. MiXCR, run by TCRdb on the multiplex PCR reads, gives a single entry per CDR3 protein. The profile shows 560,000 or so distinct CDR3 sequences, 35% to 45% of them singletons. The record originates from a study of Graves' ophthalmopathy and Graves' hyperthyroidism. Study overall: Being free of ophthalmopathy for 18 months of follow-up defined stable hyperthyroidism. Findings and limits, study-wide: Researchers report that a 13-signature model separated ophthalmopathy from stable hyperthyroidism, posting about 88% sensitivity and roughly 80% specificity.

This TCR came from an adult man with Graves' hyperthyroidism. Sequenced input: peripheral blood or thyroid tissue (not recorded which). This sequence joins TRBV10-3 and TRBJ2-3, with D perhaps given as TRBD1 or TRBD2 (5 bases each). CDR3 DNA: TGTGCCATCAGTGAGTCGGGGGTCGATACGCAGTATTTT. This sequence encodes CAISESGVDTQYF.